The TCR beta chain described here comes from a study of T cell changes during pregnancy in multiple sclerosis. The CDR3 runs 15 residues. V shed 4 bases and J 3 bases; nucleotides not matched to a gene: 8. The germline gives CDR1 SEHNR, CDR2 FQNEAQ (reference sequence). This clone is a singleton in its sample. Assay used: immunoSEQ multiplex PCR; TCRdb lists only in-frame clones, some missing. The sample holds about 80,000 clones, about 93% seen once. This receptor was obtained from a female donor in good health, enrolled as a control in a pregnancy study. Here the sequenced sample was peripheral blood, taken in the second trimester of pregnancy. The chain has TRBV7-9 and TRBJ2-7; 8 bases are shared with TRBD1. CDR3 sequence (DNA): TGTGCCAGCAGCTCGGGGGACAGGTCCCTCTACGAGCAGTACTTC. Amino acid sequence: CASSSGDRSLYEQYF.